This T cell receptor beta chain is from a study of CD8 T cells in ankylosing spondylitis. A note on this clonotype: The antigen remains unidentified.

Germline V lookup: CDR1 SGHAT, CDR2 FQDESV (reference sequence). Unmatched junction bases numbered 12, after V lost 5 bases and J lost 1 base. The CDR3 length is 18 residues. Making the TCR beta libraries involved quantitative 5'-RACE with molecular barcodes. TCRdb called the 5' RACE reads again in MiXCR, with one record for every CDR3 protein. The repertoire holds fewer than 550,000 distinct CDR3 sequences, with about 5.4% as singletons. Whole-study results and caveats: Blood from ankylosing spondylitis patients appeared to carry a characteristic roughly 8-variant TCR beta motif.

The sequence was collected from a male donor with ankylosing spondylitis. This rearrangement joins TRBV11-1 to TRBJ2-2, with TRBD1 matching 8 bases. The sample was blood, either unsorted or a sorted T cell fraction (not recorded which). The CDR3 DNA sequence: TGTGCCAGCAGCCCTTTGGACAGGGTTAAGCAGAACACCGGGGAGCTGTTTTTT. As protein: CASSPLDRVKQNTGELFF. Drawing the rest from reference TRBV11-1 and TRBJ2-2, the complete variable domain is EAEVAQSPRYKITEKSQAVAFWCDPISGHATLYWYRQILGQGPELLVQFQDESVVDDSQLPKDRFSAERLKGVDSTLKIQPAELGDSAMYLCASSPLDRVKQNTGELFFGEGSRLTVL.